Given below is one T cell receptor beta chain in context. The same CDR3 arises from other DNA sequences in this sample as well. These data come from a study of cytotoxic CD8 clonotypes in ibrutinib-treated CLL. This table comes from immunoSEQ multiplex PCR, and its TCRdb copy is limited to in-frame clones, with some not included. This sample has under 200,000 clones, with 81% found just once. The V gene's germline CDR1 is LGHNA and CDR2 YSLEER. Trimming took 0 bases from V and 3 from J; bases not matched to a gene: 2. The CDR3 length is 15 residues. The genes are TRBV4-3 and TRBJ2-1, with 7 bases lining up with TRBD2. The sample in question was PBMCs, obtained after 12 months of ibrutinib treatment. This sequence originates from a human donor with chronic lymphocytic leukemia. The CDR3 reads CASSQEGGSYNEQFF. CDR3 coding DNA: TGCGCCAGCAGCCAAGAGGGCGGGAGCTACAATGAGCAGTTCTTC.